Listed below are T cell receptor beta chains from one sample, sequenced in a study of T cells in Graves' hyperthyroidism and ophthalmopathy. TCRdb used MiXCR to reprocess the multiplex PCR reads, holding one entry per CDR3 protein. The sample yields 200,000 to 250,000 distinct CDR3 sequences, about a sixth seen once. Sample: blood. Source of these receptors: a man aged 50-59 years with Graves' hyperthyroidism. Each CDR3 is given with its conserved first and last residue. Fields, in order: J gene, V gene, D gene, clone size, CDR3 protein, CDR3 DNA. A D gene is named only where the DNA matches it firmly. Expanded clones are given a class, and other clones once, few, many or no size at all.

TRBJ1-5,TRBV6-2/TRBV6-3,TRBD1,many,CASSGSGGYQPQHF,TGTGCCAGCAGTGGTTCAGGGGGCTATCAGCCCCAGCATTTT
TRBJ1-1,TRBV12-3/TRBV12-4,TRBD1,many,CASSSDRVLTEAFF,TGTGCCAGCAGTTCCGACAGGGTTCTGACTGAAGCTTTCTTT
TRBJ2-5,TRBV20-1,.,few,CSARPPGPKQETQYF,TGCAGTGCTAGACCCCCGGGACCAAAGCAAGAGACCCAGTACTTC
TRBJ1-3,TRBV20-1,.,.,CSARDLGSGNTIYF,TGCAGTGCTAGAGATCTTGGGTCAGGAAACACCATATATTTT
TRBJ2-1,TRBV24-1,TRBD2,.,CATSDRPGTSGSLYNEQFF,TGTGCCACCAGTGACCGACCGGGGACTAGCGGGAGTTTGTACAATGAGCAGTTCTTC
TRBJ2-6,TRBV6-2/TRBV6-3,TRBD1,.,CASSSGQAGGSGANVLTF,TGTGCCAGCAGTTCGGGACAGGCTGGGGGCTCTGGGGCCAACGTCCTGACTTTC
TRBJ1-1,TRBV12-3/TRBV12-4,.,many,CASGDGTTEAFF,TGTGCCAGTGGGGACGGAACCACTGAAGCTTTCTTT
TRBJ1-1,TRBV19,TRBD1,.,CASSLAGTGGEVAFF,TGTGCCAGTAGTCTAGCTGGGACAGGGGGCGAAGTAGCTTTCTTT
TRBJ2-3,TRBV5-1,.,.,CASSLGAESDTQYF,TGCGCCAGCAGCTTGGGGGCTGAATCAGATACGCAGTATTTT
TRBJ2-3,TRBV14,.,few,CASSQGYSSLAGRTSTDTQYF,TGTGCCAGCAGCCAAGGCTACAGCAGTCTGGCGGGAAGGACTAGCACAGATACGCAGTATTTT
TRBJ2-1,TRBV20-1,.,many,CSAKRQTYNEQFF,TGCAGTGCCAAAAGACAGACCTACAATGAGCAGTTCTTC
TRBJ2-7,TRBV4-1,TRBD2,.,CASSLIGTSEQYF,TGCGCCAGCAGCCTAATTGGGACTAGCGAGCAGTACTTC
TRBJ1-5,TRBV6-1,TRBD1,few,CASSAYRGELSQPQHF,TGTGCCAGCAGTGCCTACAGGGGAGAGCTGTCTCAGCCCCAGCATTTT
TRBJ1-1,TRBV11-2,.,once,CASSSTAGELEAFF,TGTGCCAGCAGCTCCACTGCGGGGGAGCTTGAAGCTTTCTTT
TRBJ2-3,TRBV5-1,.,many,CASSGTSTDTQYF,TGCGCCAGCAGCGGGACAAGCACAGATACGCAGTATTTT
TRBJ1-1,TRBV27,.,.,CASSLSPLGELRAEAFF,TGTGCCAGCAGTCTAAGCCCCTTGGGGGAACTTAGAGCTGAAGCTTTCTTT
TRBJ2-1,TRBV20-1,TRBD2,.,CSARDRAGVSYNEQFF,TGCAGTGCTAGAGATCGGGCGGGAGTTTCCTACAATGAGCAGTTCTTC
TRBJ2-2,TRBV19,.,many,CASSDGGKSGELFF,TGTGCCAGTAGTGACGGTGGGAAGAGCGGGGAGCTGTTTTTT
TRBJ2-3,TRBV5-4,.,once,CASSLARGLPTYTQYF,TGTGCCAGCAGCTTGGCCCGTGGACTACCCACATATACGCAGTATTTT
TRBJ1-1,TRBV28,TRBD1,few,CASRQGTAHTEAFF,TGTGCCAGTCGACAGGGAACGGCGCACACTGAAGCTTTCTTT
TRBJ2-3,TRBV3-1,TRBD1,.,CASSQDDIHGTGGQDTQYF,TGTGCCAGCAGCCAAGATGACATCCACGGTACAGGGGGCCAAGATACGCAGTATTTT
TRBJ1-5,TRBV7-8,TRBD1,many,CASSLGETGVNQPQHF,TGTGCCAGCAGCTTAGGAGAAACAGGGGTCAATCAGCCCCAGCATTTT
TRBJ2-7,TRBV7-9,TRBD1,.,CASSFRDRGHYEQYF,TGTGCCAGCAGCTTTAGGGACAGGGGACACTACGAGCAGTACTTC
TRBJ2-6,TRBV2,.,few,CASSPDHWGVLTF,TGTGCCAGCAGTCCGGACCATTGGGGCGTCCTGACTTTC
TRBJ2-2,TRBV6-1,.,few,CASSLSWDGELFF,TGTGCCAGCAGCCTCAGCTGGGACGGGGAGCTGTTTTTT
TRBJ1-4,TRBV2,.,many,CASRAHSNEKLFF,TGTGCCAGCAGGGCGCACAGTAATGAAAAACTGTTTTTT
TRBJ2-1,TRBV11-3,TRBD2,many,CASSLMASGSFYNEQFF,TGTGCCAGCAGCTTAATGGCTAGCGGGAGTTTTTACAATGAGCAGTTCTTC
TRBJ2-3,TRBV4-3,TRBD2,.,CASSRTPLAGNTDTQYF,TGCGCCAGCAGCCGGACCCCTTTAGCGGGGAACACAGATACGCAGTATTTT
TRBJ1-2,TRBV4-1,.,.,CASSQAHEGSGYTF,TGCGCCAGCAGCCAAGCGCATGAAGGTTCTGGCTACACCTTC
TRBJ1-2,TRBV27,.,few,CASSLITSDIDGYTF,TGTGCCAGCAGTTTAATTACCTCCGACATAGATGGCTACACCTTC
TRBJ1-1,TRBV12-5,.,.,CASGLDKIMNTEAFF,TGTGCTAGTGGTTTGGATAAGATTATGAACACTGAAGCTTTCTTT
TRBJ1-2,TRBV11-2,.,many,CASSLAGFNYGYTF,TGTGCCAGCAGCCTCGCAGGGTTTAACTATGGCTACACCTTC
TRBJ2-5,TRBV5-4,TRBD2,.,CASSKLAGAETQYF,TGTGCCAGCAGCAAACTAGCGGGAGCGGAGACCCAGTACTTC
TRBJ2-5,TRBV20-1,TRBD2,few,CSARTWLAGRETQYF,TGCAGTGCTAGGACATGGCTAGCGGGACGAGAGACCCAGTACTTC
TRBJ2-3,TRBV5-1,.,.,CASSFRGIADTQYF,TGCGCCAGCAGCTTTAGGGGGATAGCAGATACGCAGTATTTT
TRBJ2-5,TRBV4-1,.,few,CASSQEGGLEETQYF,TGCGCCAGCAGCCAAGAAGGGGGGTTAGAAGAGACCCAGTACTTC
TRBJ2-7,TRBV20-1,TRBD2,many,CSARDPSGSYEQYF,TGCAGTGCTAGAGATCCTAGCGGGAGCTACGAGCAGTACTTC
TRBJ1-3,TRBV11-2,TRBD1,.,CASSLGWDRGSGNTIYF,TGTGCCAGCAGCTTAGGCTGGGACAGGGGCTCTGGAAACACCATATATTTT
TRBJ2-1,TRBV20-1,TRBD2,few,CSARVTSGTPLNNEQFF,TGCAGTGCTAGGGTGACTAGCGGGACCCCCCTAAACAATGAGCAGTTCTTC